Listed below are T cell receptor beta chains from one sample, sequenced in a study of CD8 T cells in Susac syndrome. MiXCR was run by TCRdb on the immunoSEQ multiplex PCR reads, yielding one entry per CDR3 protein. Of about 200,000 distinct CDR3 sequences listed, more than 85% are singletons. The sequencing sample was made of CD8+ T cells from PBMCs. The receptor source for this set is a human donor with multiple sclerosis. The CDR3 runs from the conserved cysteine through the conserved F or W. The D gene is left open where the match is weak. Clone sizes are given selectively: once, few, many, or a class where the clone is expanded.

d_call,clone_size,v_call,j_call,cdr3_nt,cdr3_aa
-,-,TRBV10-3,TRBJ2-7,TGTGCCCCCTTATCCGGCGAGCAGTACTTC,CAPLSGEQYF
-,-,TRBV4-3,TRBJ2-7,TGCGCCAGCAGCCCTTTGCTGGGCGGTCGCGCCAACGAGCAGTACTTC,CASSPLLGGRANEQYF
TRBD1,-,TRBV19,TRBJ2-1,TGTGCCAGTAGTATAGAGGGGACAGGGTTTGATGAGCAGTTCTTC,CASSIEGTGFDEQFF
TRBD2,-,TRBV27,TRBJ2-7,TGTGCCAGCAGTCGACTAGCGGGGCTATACGAGCAGTACTTC,CASSRLAGLYEQYF
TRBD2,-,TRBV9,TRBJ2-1,TGTGCCAGCAGCGTAGCGGGACTAGTAGCAGACACAGTCTCCAATGAGCAGTTCTTC,CASSVAGLVADTVSNEQFF
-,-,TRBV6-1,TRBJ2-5,TGTGCCAGCAGCCCCGAGGGGTTCGCAGTCTATGAGACCCAGTACTTC,CASSPEGFAVYETQYF
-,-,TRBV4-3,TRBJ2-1,TGCGCCAGCAGCCAAGGATCGAGCGGGCATGAGCAGTTCTTC,CASSQGSSGHEQFF
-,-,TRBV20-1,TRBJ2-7,TGCAGTGCTAGACCAGGGGGGCTCGAGCAGTACTTC,CSARPGGLEQYF
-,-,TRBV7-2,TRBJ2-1,TGTGCCAGCAGCTTAGTGGGCGATGAGCAGTTCTTC,CASSLVGDEQFF
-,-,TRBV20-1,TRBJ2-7,TGCAGTGCCGTGGAGCGTCGGGGGCTCACCCACGAGCAGTACTTC,CSAVERRGLTHEQYF
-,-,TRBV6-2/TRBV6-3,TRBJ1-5,TGTGCCAGCAGTCCGAAGCCCCGGGCCCGCTTGGGTAGTCAGCCCCAGCATTTT,CASSPKPRARLGSQPQHF
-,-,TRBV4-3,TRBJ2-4,TGCGCCAGCAGCCAAGACAGGGTACTGGGGAACATTCAGTACTTC,CASSQDRVLGNIQYF
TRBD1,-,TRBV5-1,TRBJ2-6,TGCGCCAGCAGCCACGGTAACAGGGGCTCTGGGGCCAACGTCCTGACTTTC,CASSHGNRGSGANVLTF
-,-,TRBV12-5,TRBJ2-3,TGTGCTAGTGGTTTGTTCGGGGGACAGTCAGATACGCAGTATTTT,CASGLFGGQSDTQYF
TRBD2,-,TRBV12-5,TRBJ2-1,TGTGCTAGTGGTTTGGTACCGGGACTAGCGAACAATGAGCAGTTCTTC,CASGLVPGLANNEQFF
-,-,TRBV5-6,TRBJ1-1,TGTGCCAGCAAGAGGGGAGCTAACACTGAAGCTTTCTTT,CASKRGANTEAFF
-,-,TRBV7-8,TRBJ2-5,TGTGCCAGCAGCATGAAGGGGGGGGACCAAGAGACCCAGTACTTC,CASSMKGGDQETQYF
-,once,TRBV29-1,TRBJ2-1,TGCAGCTACTGGGGGCTAGCGGTAGGGAGGACCTACAATGAGCAGTTCTTC,CSYWGLAVGRTYNEQFF
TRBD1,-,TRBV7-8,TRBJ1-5,TGTGCCAGCAGCTTAGCGTCAGGGATGGGACAGGGGTTTGTTAGCAATCAGCCCCAGCATTTT,CASSLASGMGQGFVSNQPQHF
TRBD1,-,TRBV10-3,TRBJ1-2,TGTGCCACCTTATCTCTTGAGGGACAGGGCTATGGCTACACCTTC,CATLSLEGQGYGYTF
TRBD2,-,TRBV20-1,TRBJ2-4,TGCAGTGCTGCAAGGACTCTAGCGGGAGGCATAGCCAAAAACATTCAGTACTTC,CSAARTLAGGIAKNIQYF
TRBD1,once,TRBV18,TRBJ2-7,TGTGCCAGCTCACCTCTGGACAGGCGCTACGAGCAGTACTTC,CASSPLDRRYEQYF
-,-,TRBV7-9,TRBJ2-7,TGTGCCAGCAGGAGCGGCGGCTACGAGCAGTACTTC,CASRSGGYEQYF
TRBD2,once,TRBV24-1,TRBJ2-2,TGTGCCACCAGCGACCACCTAGCGGGGGTGAACACCGGGGAGCTGTTTTTT,CATSDHLAGVNTGELFF
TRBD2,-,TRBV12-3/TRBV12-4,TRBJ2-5,TGTGCCAGCAGTCCCCGGACTAGCGGGGGAGCCTGGGAGACCCAGTACTTC,CASSPRTSGGAWETQYF
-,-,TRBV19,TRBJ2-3,TGTGCATCGAAGGGGGACCTTAGCGCAGATACGCAGTATTTT,CASKGDLSADTQYF
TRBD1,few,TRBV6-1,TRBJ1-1,TGTGCCAGCATACGGACAGGGACTGAAGCTTTCTTT,CASIRTGTEAFF
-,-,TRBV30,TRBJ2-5,TGTGCCTGGAGTGACCCACAAGAGACCCAGTACTTC,CAWSDPQETQYF
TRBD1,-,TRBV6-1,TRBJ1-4,TGTGCCAGCAGTGGACAGGGATCCCCTAATGAAAAACTGTTTTTT,CASSGQGSPNEKLFF
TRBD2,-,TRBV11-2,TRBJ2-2,TGTGCCAGCAGCCGACTCCTAGCGGGAGCCGGGGAGCTGTTTTTT,CASSRLLAGAGELFF
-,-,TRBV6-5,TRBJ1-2,TGTGCCAGCAGTTACCGGGGGATCTCATATGGCTACACCTTC,CASSYRGISYGYTF
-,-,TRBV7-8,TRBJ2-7,TGTGCCAGCAGCCCCTACATTTCCCGGGGCCCTGAGAGTTTCGCCTACGAGCAGTACTTC,CASSPYISRGPESFAYEQYF
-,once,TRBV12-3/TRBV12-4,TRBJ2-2,TGTGCCAGCAGATTCGGGGAGCTGTTTTTT,CASRFGELFF
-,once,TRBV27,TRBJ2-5,TGTGCCAGCAGTAAGTCTACAGTACAAGAGACCCAGTACTTC,CASSKSTVQETQYF
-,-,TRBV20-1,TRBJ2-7,TGCAGTGCTAGAACGCCGGGGCAGGGGTGGGACGAGCAGTACTTC,CSARTPGQGWDEQYF
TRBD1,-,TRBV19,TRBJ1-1,TGTGCCAGTAGTTCGTCCTCAGGGGGGGAGACTGAAGCTTTCTTT,CASSSSSGGETEAFF
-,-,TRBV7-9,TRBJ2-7,TGTGCCAGCAGCTTAGTCGGTCAACCTGAGCAGTACTTC,CASSLVGQPEQYF
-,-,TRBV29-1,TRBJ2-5,TGCAGCGTTGAAGATCGTGCGGTGGTAGAGACCCAGTACTTC,CSVEDRAVVETQYF
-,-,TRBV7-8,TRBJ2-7,TGTGCCAGCAGCTTAGTGAGAGGGACCGAACGCCACTACGAGCAGTACTTC,CASSLVRGTERHYEQYF
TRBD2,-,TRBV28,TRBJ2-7,TGTGCCAGCAGTCCCTCGGGAGGGACTAGCGGGTTCTTATCCTACGAGCAGTACTTC,CASSPSGGTSGFLSYEQYF
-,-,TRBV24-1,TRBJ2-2,TGTGCCACCAGTGATTTGCGGGCAGGGCCGAACACCGGGGAGCTGTTTTTT,CATSDLRAGPNTGELFF
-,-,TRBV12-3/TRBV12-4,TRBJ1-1,TGTGCCAGCAGTTTAGCGCTAGGCGGCCATGAAGCTTTCTTT,CASSLALGGHEAFF
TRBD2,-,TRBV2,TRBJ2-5,TGTGCCAGCAGTGGCCCTTCGGGGAGCGGGGGCTTCCAAGAGACCCAGTACTTC,CASSGPSGSGGFQETQYF
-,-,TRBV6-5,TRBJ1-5,TGTGCCAGCAGTTACGCCCCCCCCGACAGCCACGGCGGTCAGCCCCAGCATTTT,CASSYAPPDSHGGQPQHF
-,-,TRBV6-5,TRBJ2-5,TGTGCCAGCAGTTACTCCGACAGGGCGGGGGAGACCCAGTACTTC,CASSYSDRAGETQYF
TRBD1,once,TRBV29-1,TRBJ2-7,TGCAGCGTTGAGACAGGGCCCTACGAGCAGTACTTC,CSVETGPYEQYF
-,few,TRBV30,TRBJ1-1,TGTGCCTGGTGGGGGTGGAACACTGAAGCTTTCTTT,CAWWGWNTEAFF
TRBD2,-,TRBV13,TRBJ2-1,TGTGCCAGCAGCCCAAGACTAGCGGGAGCAGGTAATGAGCAGTTCTTC,CASSPRLAGAGNEQFF
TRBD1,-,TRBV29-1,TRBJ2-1,TGCAGCGTTTCGGCAGGGGGAAGCGGTGAGCAGTTCTTC,CSVSAGGSGEQFF
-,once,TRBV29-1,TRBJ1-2,TGCAGCGTTGAAGGGAATAACTATGGCTACACCTTC,CSVEGNNYGYTF
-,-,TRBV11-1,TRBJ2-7,TGTGCCAGCAGCTTAGCCCCGGGCTCCGGCTACGAGCAGTACTTC,CASSLAPGSGYEQYF
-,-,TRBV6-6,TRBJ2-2,TGTGCCAGCAGTCATCACTCCGGGGAGCTGTTTTTT,CASSHHSGELFF
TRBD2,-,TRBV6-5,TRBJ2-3,TGTGCCAGCAGCCAAGCGGGGGGCAGGCTAGATACGCAGTATTTT,CASSQAGGRLDTQYF
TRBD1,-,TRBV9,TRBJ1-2,TGTGCCAGCAGCGAGGACAGGTCGAGTGGGGATGGCTACACCTTC,CASSEDRSSGDGYTF
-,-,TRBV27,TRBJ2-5,TGTGCCAGCAGTCTTCTGTCAGGGTCCCAAGAGACCCAGTACTTC,CASSLLSGSQETQYF
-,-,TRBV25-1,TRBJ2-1,TGTGCCAGCAGTGAATTGGTGGTACTAAATGGTGAGCAGTTCTTC,CASSELVVLNGEQFF